The 23 T cell receptor beta chains below come from one sample, sequenced in a study of blood T cell repertoires in COVID-19. Sequencing used immunoSEQ multiplex PCR; TCRdb keeps in-frame clones, though not all of them. The table shows 55,000 to 80,000 clones, with 80% to 90% occurring only once. The sample taken for sequencing was peripheral blood. The receptor source for this set is a human donor in a cohort sampled during active COVID-19.

CDR3: CASSFTGLNTGELFF. CDR3 DNA sequence: TGTGCCAGCAGCTTTACAGGGCTGAACACCGGGGAGCTGTTTTTT. The chain links TRBV7-3 to TRBJ2-2; tentative D call: TRBD1 (6 bases). This CDR3 region has 15 residues. The germline V gene encodes CDR1 SGHTA and CDR2 FQGTGA. Trimming left V 3 bases short and J 1 base short, with 9 bases between.

The chain links TRBV30 to TRBJ1-6; D is unresolved. In germline, CDR1 is GTSNPN, CDR2 SVGIG (reference sequence). The V and J ends lost 6 bases and 10 bases respectively, with 19 bases between them. CDR3 length equals 14 residues. CDR3 nucleotides: TGTGCCTGTGCCGGCAGGTCGGACTCGTCACCCCTCCACTTT. It encodes CACAGRSDSSPLHF.

The V call is TRBV7-9, the J call TRBJ1-5; perhaps TRBD1 as D (6 bases). The germline CDR1 and CDR2 sequences are SEHNR and FQNEAQ (reference sequence). CDR3 length equals 16 residues. V was trimmed by 1 base and J by 4 bases, leaving 14 bases between them. The CDR3 protein is CASSLGRTALNQPQHF. CDR3 nucleotide sequence: TGTGCCAGCAGCTTAGGTAGGACAGCTTTGAATCAGCCCCAGCATTTT.

This chain links TRBV5-1 with TRBJ1-6; 8 bases are a match to TRBD1. The CDR3 is 14 amino acids. Looked up from germline, CDR1 is SGHRS and CDR2 is YFSETQ. The ends lost 4 bases at V and 7 bases at J; junction bases unmatched: 4. The chain's CDR3 is CASSPGQANSPLHF. The DNA for the CDR3 is TGCGCCAGCAGCCCGGGACAGGCCAATTCACCCCTCCACTTT.

J is TRBJ2-5 and V is TRBV4-1, with D perhaps matching TRBD1 (6 bases). The V end lost 1 base, the J end lost 5 bases, and 14 bases lay between the germline ends. Per germline, CDR1 MGHRA and CDR2 YSYEKL. CDR3 length: 15 residues. In DNA, the CDR3 is TGCGCCAGCAGCCAAGCTCCCAGGGGTCGCGAGACCCAGTACTTC. Amino acid sequence: CASSQAPRGRETQYF.

The chain joins TRBV5-4 to TRBJ2-3; D possibly corresponds to TRBD2 (6 bases). V was trimmed by 0 bases and J by 8 bases, leaving 13 bases between them. Germline assignment: CDR1 SGHNT and CDR2 YYREEE (reference sequence). The CDR3 extends over 14 amino acids. The CDR3 nucleotides read TGTGCCAGCAGCTTGGCCGGGACTTCTGGTACGCAGTATTTT. Translating it yields CASSLAGTSGTQYF. Full variable domain (rest looked up from reference TRBV5-4 and TRBJ2-3): ETGVTQSPTHLIKTRGQQVTLRCSSQSGHNTVSWYQQALGQGPQFIFQYYREEENGRGNFPPRFSGLQFPNYSSELNVNALELDDSALYLCASSLAGTSGTQYFGPGTRLTVL.

This chain connects TRBV7-9 to TRBJ2-7, with a tentative D call TRBD2 (6 bases). The V gene lost 5 bases and the J gene lost 3 bases, with 17 bases spanning the gap. Germline V CDR1 and CDR2: SEHNR, FQNEAQ (reference sequence). The CDR3 runs 15 residues. The CDR3 nucleotides read TGTGCCAGCAGCCAGGCCAGCGGGCGGTACTACGAGCAGTACTTC. Amino acids: CASSQASGRYYEQYF.

The chain links TRBV11-2 to TRBJ2-7; 9 nucleotides agree with TRBD1. The trim removed 4 bases at V and 3 bases at J, leaving 4 bases unmatched. The germline gives CDR1 SGHAT, CDR2 FQNNGV. This CDR3 region has 14 residues. CDR3 residues: CASSSGTGRYEQYF. The CDR3 nucleotides are TGTGCCAGCAGCTCTGGGACAGGGCGCTACGAGCAGTACTTC.

The V call is TRBV6-5, the J call TRBJ1-3, with D unclear. V lost 7 bases to trimming and J lost 0 bases, with 10 bases between them. CDR3 length: 14 amino acids. CDR1 and CDR2 (germline): MNHEY, SVGAGI. The CDR3 DNA reads as TGTGCCAGCACGGACGGGAGCTCTGGAAACACCATATATTTT. This encodes CASTDGSSGNTIYF.

The CDR3 DNA sequence: TGCGCCAGCAGCCAAGATTGGACAGGCAATCAGCCCCAGCATTTT. This encodes CASSQDWTGNQPQHF. The V gene is TRBV4-1, the J gene TRBJ1-5, with D possibly being TRBD1 (6 bases). Trimming took off 0 bases at V and 2 bases at J, with 8 bases between the two ends. Germline lookup yields CDR1 MGHRA and CDR2 YSYEKL. The CDR3 is 15 amino acids.

The gene calls are TRBV7-2 and TRBJ2-2, with a tentative D call TRBD1 (5 bases). The CDR3 totals 14 residues. Germline CDR1 and CDR2: SGHTA and FQGNSA. Trimming stripped 5 bases from V and 4 bases from J, with 11 bases between. The CDR3 region has the DNA TGTGCCAGCAGCCCCAGGGAAGCCACCGGGGAGCTGTTTTTT. Its translation is CASSPREATGELFF.

The chain is built from TRBV6-5 and TRBJ1-2, with D possibly being TRBD1 (5 bases). The germline V and J ends were trimmed by 5 bases and 4 bases, with 14 bases remaining between them. The CDR3 contains 14 residues. Germline-derived CDR1 and CDR2 are MNHEY and SVGAGI. The CDR3 loop is CASSPPGVLYGYTF. CDR3 DNA sequence: TGTGCCAGCAGTCCCCCGGGGGTTCTCTATGGCTACACCTTC.

This sequence joins TRBV5-1 and TRBJ2-7; tentative D call: TRBD1 (6 bases). The germline V gene encodes CDR1 SGHRS and CDR2 YFSETQ. Trimming took off 0 bases at V and 6 bases at J, with 16 bases between the two ends. The CDR3 has 15 amino acids. The chain's CDR3 is CASSLEDRSEAEQYF. In nucleotides, the CDR3 is TGCGCCAGCAGCTTGGAAGACAGGTCTGAGGCCGAGCAGTACTTC. Filled out from reference TRBV5-1 and TRBJ2-7, the complete variable domain reads KAGVTQTPRYLIKTRGQQVTLSCSPISGHRSVSWYQQTPGQGLQFLFEYFSETQRNKGNFPGRFSGRQFSNSRSEMNVSTLELGDSALYLCASSLEDRSEAEQYFGPGTRLTVT.

J is TRBJ2-1 and V is TRBV18, with 9 bases matching TRBD2. Losses at the gene ends were 5 bases for V and 13 bases for J; bases not matched to a gene: 12. Germline V lookup: CDR1 KGHSH, CDR2 LQKENI. CDR3 length equals 14 residues. CDR3 DNA sequence: TGTGCCAGCTCAAGGGATAGCGGGAGATTCGAACAGTTCTTC. Its protein product is CASSRDSGRFEQFF.

The rearrangement joins TRBV4-1 to TRBJ1-2; D may be TRBD1 (5 bases). V dropped 1 base and J dropped 3 bases, with 15 bases sitting between them. CDR1 is MGHRA and CDR2 is YSYEKL in the germline V gene. The CDR3 totals 16 residues. CDR3 amino acids: CASSQAPIGGDYGYTF. The CDR3 DNA reads TGCGCCAGCAGCCAAGCCCCAATAGGAGGGGACTATGGCTACACCTTC.

V gene TRBV7-3 combines with J gene TRBJ2-2, with TRBD2 as a possible D gene (5 bases). The V gene's germline CDR1 is SGHTA and CDR2 FQGTGA. Trimming cost V 0 bases and J 6 bases, with 5 bases left between them. The CDR3 length is 13 residues. DNA for the CDR3: TGTGCCAGCAGCTTAACTAGCGCCGGGGAGCTGTTTTTT. Its protein product is CASSLTSAGELFF.

The rearrangement uses TRBV6-5 and TRBJ2-1; 10 bases are a match to TRBD2. From germline, CDR1 is MNHEY and CDR2 SVGAGI. Unmatched junction bases numbered 2, after V lost 2 bases and J lost 10 bases. CDR3 length equals 13 residues. The CDR3 DNA reads TGTGCCAGCAGTTACGCGACTAGCGGGGAGCAGTTCTTC. This gives the protein CASSYATSGEQFF.

This clone was recorded only once. This chain uses TRBV2 with TRBJ1-5, with unresolved D. Per germline, CDR1 SNHLY and CDR2 FYNNEI. The germline V and J ends were trimmed by 7 bases and 0 bases, with 13 bases remaining between them. This CDR3 is 15 amino acids long. The CDR3 DNA reads as TGTGCCAGCATGAAGGAGCTGTATAGCAATCAGCCCCAGCATTTT. This translates into CASMKELYSNQPQHF. The variable domain in full, with the rest retrieved from reference TRBV2 and TRBJ1-5, is EPEVTQTPSHQVTQMGQEVILRCVPISNHLYFYWYRQILGQKVEFLVSFYNNEISEKSEIFDDQFSVERPDGSNFTLKIRSTKLEDSAMYFCASMKELYSNQPQHFGDGTRLSIL.

This clone appeared once. The chain links TRBV6-1 to TRBJ1-3; the D is unclear. CDR3 length: 16 residues. Germline loops: CDR1 MNHNS, CDR2 SASEGT. Trimming removed 2 bases at V and 3 bases at J, with 14 bases between. DNA for the CDR3: TGTGCCAGCAGTGAATCTAGGCGGGTCTTTGGAAACACCATATATTTT. Protein: CASSESRRVFGNTIYF.

The chain links TRBV3-1 (or the pseudogene TRBV3-2) to TRBJ1-2; D unclear. The CDR3 contains 14 residues. The germline gives CDR1 LGHDT, CDR2 YNNKEL (reference sequence). The V end lost 4 bases, the J end lost 2 bases, and 11 bases lay between the germline ends. CDR3 bases: TGTGCCAGCAGCCCTGACGGGTGGAACTATGGCTACACCTTC. It yields the protein CASSPDGWNYGYTF.

The chain has TRBV5-4 and TRBJ1-2, with D possibly matching TRBD1 (6 bases). V was clipped by 0 bases and J by 3 bases, with 12 bases between them. Germline V lookup: CDR1 SGHNT, CDR2 YYREEE (reference sequence). The CDR3 is made up of 15 amino acids. CDR3 nucleotide sequence: TGTGCCAGCAGCTTGGCCACAGGGACGTACTATGGCTACACCTTC. Translated: CASSLATGTYYGYTF.

The chain links TRBV3-1 (or the pseudogene TRBV3-2) to TRBJ2-2, with 10 bases identical to TRBD2. V gave up 0 bases and J gave up 1 base; unmatched junction bases: 14. In germline, CDR1 is LGHDT, CDR2 YNNKEL (reference sequence). The CDR3 contains 21 residues. In DNA form, the CDR3 reads TGTGCCAGCAGCCAAGACAGTCTAGCGGGGGCCATACAAGTGAACACCGGGGAGCTGTTTTTT. Translated, it gives CASSQDSLAGAIQVNTGELFF.

The rearrangement joins TRBV7-2 to TRBJ2-1; 11 bases map to TRBD2. Germline loops: CDR1 SGHTA, CDR2 FQGNSA. After removal of 2 bases from V and 7 bases from J, the junction contained 4 bases not matched to a gene. The CDR3 length is 15 residues. CDR3 residues: CASSLLAGGSNEQFF. For the CDR3, the DNA is TGTGCCAGCAGCTTATTAGCGGGAGGGTCGAATGAGCAGTTCTTC.